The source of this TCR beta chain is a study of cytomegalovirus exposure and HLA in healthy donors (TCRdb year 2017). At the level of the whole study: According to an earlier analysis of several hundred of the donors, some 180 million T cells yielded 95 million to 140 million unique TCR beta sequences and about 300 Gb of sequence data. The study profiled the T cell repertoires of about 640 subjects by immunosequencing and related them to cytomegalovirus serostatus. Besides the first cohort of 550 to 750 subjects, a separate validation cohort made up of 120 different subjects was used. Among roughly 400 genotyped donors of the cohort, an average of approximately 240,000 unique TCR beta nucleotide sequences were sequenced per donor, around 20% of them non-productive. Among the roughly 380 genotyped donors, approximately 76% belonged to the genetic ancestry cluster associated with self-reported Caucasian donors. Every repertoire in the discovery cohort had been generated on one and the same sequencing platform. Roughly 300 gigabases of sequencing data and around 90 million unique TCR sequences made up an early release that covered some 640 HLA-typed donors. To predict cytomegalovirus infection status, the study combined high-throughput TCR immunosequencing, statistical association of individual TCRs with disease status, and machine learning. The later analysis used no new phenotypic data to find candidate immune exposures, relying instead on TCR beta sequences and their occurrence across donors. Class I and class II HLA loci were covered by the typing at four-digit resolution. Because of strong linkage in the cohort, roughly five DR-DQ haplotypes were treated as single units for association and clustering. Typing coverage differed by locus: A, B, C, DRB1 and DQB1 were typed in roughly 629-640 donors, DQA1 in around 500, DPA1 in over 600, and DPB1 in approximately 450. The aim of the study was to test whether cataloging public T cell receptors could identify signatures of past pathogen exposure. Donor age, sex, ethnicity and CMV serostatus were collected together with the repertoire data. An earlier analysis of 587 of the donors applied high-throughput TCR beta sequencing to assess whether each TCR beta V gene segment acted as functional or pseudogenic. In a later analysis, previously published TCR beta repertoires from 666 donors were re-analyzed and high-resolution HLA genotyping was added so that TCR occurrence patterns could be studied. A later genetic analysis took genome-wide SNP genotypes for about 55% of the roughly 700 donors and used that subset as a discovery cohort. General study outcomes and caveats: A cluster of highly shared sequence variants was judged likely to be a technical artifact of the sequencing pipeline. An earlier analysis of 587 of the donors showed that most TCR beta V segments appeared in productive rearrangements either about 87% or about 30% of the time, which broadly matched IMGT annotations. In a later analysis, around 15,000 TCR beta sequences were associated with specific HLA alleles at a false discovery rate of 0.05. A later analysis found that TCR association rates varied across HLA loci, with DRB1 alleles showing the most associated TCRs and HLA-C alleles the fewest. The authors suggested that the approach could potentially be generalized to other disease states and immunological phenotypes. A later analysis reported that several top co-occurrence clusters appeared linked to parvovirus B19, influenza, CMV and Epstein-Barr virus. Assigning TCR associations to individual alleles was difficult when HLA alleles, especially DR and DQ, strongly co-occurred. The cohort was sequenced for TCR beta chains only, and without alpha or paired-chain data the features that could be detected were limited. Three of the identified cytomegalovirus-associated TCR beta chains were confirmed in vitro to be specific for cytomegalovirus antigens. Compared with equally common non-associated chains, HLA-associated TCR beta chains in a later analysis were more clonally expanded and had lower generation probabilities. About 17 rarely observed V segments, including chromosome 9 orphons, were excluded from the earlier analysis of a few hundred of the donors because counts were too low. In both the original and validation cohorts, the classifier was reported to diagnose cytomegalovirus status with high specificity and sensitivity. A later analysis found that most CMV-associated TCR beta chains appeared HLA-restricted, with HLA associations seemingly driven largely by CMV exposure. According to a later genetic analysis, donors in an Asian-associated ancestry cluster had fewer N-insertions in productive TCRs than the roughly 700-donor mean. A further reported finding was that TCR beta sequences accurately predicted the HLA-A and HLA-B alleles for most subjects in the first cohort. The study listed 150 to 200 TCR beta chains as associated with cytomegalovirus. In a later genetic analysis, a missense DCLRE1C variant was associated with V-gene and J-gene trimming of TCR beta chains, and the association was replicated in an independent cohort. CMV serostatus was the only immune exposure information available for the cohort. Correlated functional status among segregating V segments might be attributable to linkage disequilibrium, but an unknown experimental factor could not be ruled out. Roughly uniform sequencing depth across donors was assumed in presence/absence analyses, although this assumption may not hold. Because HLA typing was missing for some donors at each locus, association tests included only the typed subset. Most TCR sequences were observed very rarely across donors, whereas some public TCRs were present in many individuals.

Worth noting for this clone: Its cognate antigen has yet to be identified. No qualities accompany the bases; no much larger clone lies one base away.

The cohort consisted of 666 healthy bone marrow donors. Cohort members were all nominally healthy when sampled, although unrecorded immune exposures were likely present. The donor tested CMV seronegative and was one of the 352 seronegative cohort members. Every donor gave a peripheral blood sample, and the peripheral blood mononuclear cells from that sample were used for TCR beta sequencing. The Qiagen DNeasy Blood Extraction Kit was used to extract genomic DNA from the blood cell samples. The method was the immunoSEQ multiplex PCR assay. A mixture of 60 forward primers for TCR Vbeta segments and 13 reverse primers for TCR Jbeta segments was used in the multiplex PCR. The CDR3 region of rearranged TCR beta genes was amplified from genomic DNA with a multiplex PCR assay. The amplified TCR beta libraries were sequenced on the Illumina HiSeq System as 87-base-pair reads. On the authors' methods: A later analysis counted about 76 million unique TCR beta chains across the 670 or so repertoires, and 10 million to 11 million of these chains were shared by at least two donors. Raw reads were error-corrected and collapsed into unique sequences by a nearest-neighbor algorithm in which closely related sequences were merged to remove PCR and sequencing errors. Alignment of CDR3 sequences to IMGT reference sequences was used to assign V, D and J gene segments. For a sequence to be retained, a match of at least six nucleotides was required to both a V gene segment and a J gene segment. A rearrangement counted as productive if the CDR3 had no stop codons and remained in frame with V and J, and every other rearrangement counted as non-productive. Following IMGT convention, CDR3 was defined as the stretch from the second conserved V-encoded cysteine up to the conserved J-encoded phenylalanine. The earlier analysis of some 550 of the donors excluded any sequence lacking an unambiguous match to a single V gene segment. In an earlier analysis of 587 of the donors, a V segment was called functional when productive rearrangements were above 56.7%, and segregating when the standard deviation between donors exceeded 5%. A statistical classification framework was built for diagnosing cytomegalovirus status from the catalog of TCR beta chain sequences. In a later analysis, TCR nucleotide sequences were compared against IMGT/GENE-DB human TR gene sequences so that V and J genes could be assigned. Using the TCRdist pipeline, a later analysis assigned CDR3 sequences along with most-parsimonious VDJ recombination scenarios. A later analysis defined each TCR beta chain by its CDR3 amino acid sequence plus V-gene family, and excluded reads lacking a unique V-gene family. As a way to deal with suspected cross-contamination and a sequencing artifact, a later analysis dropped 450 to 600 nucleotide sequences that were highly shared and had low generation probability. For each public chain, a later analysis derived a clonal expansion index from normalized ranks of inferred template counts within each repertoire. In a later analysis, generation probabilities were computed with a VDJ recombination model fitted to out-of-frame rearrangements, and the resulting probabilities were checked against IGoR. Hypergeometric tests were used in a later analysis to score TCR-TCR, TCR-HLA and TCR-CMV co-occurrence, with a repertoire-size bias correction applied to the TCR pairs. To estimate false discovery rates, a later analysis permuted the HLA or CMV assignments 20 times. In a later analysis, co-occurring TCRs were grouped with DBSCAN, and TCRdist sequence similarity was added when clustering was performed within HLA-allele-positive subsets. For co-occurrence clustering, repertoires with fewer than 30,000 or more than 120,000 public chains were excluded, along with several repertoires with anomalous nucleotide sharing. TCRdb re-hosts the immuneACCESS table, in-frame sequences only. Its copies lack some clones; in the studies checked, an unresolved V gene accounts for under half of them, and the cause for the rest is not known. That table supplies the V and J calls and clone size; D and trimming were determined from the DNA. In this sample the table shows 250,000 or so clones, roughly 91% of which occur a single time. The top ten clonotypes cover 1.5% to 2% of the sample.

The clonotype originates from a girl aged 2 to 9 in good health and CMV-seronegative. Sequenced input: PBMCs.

The DNA is TGTGCCAGCGCCATATCTACTGGAAACACCATATATTTT. Translated, this gives CASAISTGNTIYF. The chain couples TRBV6-1 to TRBJ1-3, with no reliable assignment of the D segment. CDR1 and CDR2, per the germline V gene, are MNHNS and SASEGT. Reading from cysteine to phenylalanine, the CDR3 counts 13 amino acids. Solely the CDR3 DNA is kept, with 39 bases framed from the first base. The V and J ends are trimmed by 8 bases and 2 bases, leaving 10 bases between them.